These T cell receptor beta chains were read from a single sample in a study of blood T cell repertoires in COVID-19. Sequencing was performed with immunoSEQ multiplex PCR; in TCRdb, only in-frame clones are kept and a portion is missing. The sample records about 330,000 clones, roughly nine tenths being singletons. Material: PBMCs or T cells enriched from blood (not recorded which). The origin of the receptors is a woman aged 25 to 45 who had recovered from COVID-19. CDR3s include the opening cysteine and the closing phenylalanine or tryptophan. Each record gives: CDR3 DNA, CDR3 protein, clone size, V gene, J gene, CDR3 length, D gene. D genes are given only for firm matches. Only some rows state a clone size, as once, few, many or a class for expanded clones.

CDR3 DNA: TGTGCCAGCGGGCTCAGTGGCAGGGGCAATTCACCCCTCCACTTT
CDR3 protein: CASGLSGRGNSPLHF
clone size: once
V gene: TRBV6-5
J gene: TRBJ1-6
CDR3 length: 15
D gene: -

CDR3 DNA: TGTGCCAGCAGTTACAGGTCAGGGGATAGCAATCAGCCCCAGCATTTT
CDR3 protein: CASSYRSGDSNQPQHF
clone size: -
V gene: TRBV6-2/TRBV6-3
J gene: TRBJ1-5
CDR3 length: 16
D gene: -

CDR3 DNA: TGTGCCAGCAGCCCAAGACCCGGACTAGATACGCAGTATTTT
CDR3 protein: CASSPRPGLDTQYF
clone size: -
V gene: TRBV14
J gene: TRBJ2-3
CDR3 length: 14
D gene: -

CDR3 DNA: TGTGCCAGCACTCGAACAGTCCAAGAGACCCAGTACTTC
CDR3 protein: CASTRTVQETQYF
clone size: -
V gene: TRBV11-2
J gene: TRBJ2-5
CDR3 length: 13
D gene: -

CDR3 DNA: TGTGCCAGCAGCCAAGTGCGGACAGCCTCCGAGCAGTACTTC
CDR3 protein: CASSQVRTASEQYF
clone size: -
V gene: TRBV3-1/TRBV3-2
J gene: TRBJ2-7
CDR3 length: 14
D gene: -

CDR3 DNA: TGTGCCATCACCCTTGGGGCATCCTACGAGCAGTACTTC
CDR3 protein: CAITLGASYEQYF
clone size: once
V gene: TRBV10-3
J gene: TRBJ2-7
CDR3 length: 13
D gene: -

CDR3 DNA: TGTGCCAGTAGTCCTCCGGGATTCTCTGGAAACACCATATATTTT
CDR3 protein: CASSPPGFSGNTIYF
clone size: once
V gene: TRBV19
J gene: TRBJ1-3
CDR3 length: 15
D gene: -

CDR3 DNA: TGTGCCAGTAGTGGGCAGGGGGGACACACTGAAGCTTTCTTT
CDR3 protein: CASSGQGGHTEAFF
clone size: -
V gene: TRBV19
J gene: TRBJ1-1
CDR3 length: 14
D gene: TRBD1

CDR3 DNA: TGTGCCACCAGCATAGACAGGGGGCCGAATGAGCAGTTCTTC
CDR3 protein: CATSIDRGPNEQFF
clone size: -
V gene: TRBV15
J gene: TRBJ2-1
CDR3 length: 14
D gene: TRBD1

CDR3 DNA: TGCAGCGTAAGGACAGGGGTTGTCTATGGCTACACCTTC
CDR3 protein: CSVRTGVVYGYTF
clone size: -
V gene: TRBV29-1
J gene: TRBJ1-2
CDR3 length: 13
D gene: TRBD1

CDR3 DNA: TGTGCCAGCAGCTTTGGGCCGACTGGGGCCAACGTCCTGACTTTC
CDR3 protein: CASSFGPTGANVLTF
clone size: -
V gene: TRBV7-9
J gene: TRBJ2-6
CDR3 length: 15
D gene: -

CDR3 DNA: TGCGCCAGCAGCCCGTATACAGGGTACCAAGAGACCCAGTACTTC
CDR3 protein: CASSPYTGYQETQYF
clone size: -
V gene: TRBV5-1
J gene: TRBJ2-5
CDR3 length: 15
D gene: -

CDR3 DNA: TGCGCCAGCAGCCTCGGTCCTCCTCAGGCGGGGGATTACGAGCAGTACTTC
CDR3 protein: CASSLGPPQAGDYEQYF
clone size: -
V gene: TRBV4-1
J gene: TRBJ2-7
CDR3 length: 17
D gene: TRBD2

CDR3 DNA: TGCGCCAGCAGTCATTCCGGGACATTTAACACTGAAGCTTTCTTT
CDR3 protein: CASSHSGTFNTEAFF
clone size: few
V gene: TRBV23-1
J gene: TRBJ1-1
CDR3 length: 15
D gene: -

CDR3 DNA: TGTGCCAGCAGTGAAGGACTGGGAGCTTTCTTT
CDR3 protein: CASSEGLGAFF
clone size: -
V gene: TRBV6-1
J gene: TRBJ1-1
CDR3 length: 11
D gene: -

CDR3 DNA: TGTGCCAGCAGCTGGGGGGTGAGCACCGGGGAGCTGTTTTTT
CDR3 protein: CASSWGVSTGELFF
clone size: -
V gene: TRBV7-8
J gene: TRBJ2-2
CDR3 length: 14
D gene: -

CDR3 DNA: TGTGCCAGCAGCGTAGCTACATGGGGTTCAGGGGGCCATGGAAACACCATATATTTT
CDR3 protein: CASSVATWGSGGHGNTIYF
clone size: -
V gene: TRBV9
J gene: TRBJ1-3
CDR3 length: 19
D gene: TRBD1

CDR3 DNA: TGTGCCACCAGCGACTTGAGGTTATCGAGCCTGAGCGGAACTAACACCGGGGAGCTGTTTTTT
CDR3 protein: CATSDLRLSSLSGTNTGELFF
clone size: few
V gene: TRBV15
J gene: TRBJ2-2
CDR3 length: 21
D gene: -

CDR3 DNA: TGTGCCAGCAGCGTAGGAGGGCCAGATACGCAGTATTTT
CDR3 protein: CASSVGGPDTQYF
clone size: -
V gene: TRBV9
J gene: TRBJ2-3
CDR3 length: 13
D gene: -

CDR3 DNA: TGTGCCAGCAGCAGAGGGGACAGGGATGTCAATGAGCAGTTCTTC
CDR3 protein: CASSRGDRDVNEQFF
clone size: -
V gene: TRBV21-1
J gene: TRBJ2-1
CDR3 length: 15
D gene: -

CDR3 DNA: TGCGCCAGCAGCTTGGGACAGGATAGCAATCAGCCCCAGCATTTT
CDR3 protein: CASSLGQDSNQPQHF
clone size: -
V gene: TRBV5-1
J gene: TRBJ1-5
CDR3 length: 15
D gene: -

CDR3 DNA: TGCGCCAGCAGCCCGGGACAGGGGGCAGGCTACACCTTC
CDR3 protein: CASSPGQGAGYTF
clone size: -
V gene: TRBV5-1
J gene: TRBJ1-2
CDR3 length: 13
D gene: TRBD1